This T cell receptor beta chain was sequenced in a study of blood T cell repertoires in COVID-19. Study details: From the United States, Italy and Spain came samples of acute and convalescent COVID-19. T cells, B-cell-depleted T cells, or PBMCs provided the cDNA or gDNA that served as material.

Germline V gene lookup returns CDR1 LGHNA and CDR2 YSLEER. Trimming took 1 base from V and 5 from J; bases not matched to a gene: 4. The CDR3 contains 14 residues. Methods used by the authors: Amplifying reference gene primers gave estimates of nucleated cell counts. Method: immunoSEQ multiplex PCR; TCRdb's copy keeps in-frame clones and lacks some. V and J calls and clone size come straight from that table; D and trimming were deduced from the DNA. In the table there are approximately 20,000 clones, roughly 84% of which are singletons. Material: peripheral blood. The chain couples TRBV4-3 to TRBJ1-2; 7 bases fit TRBD1. The TCR originated in a man aged 65-85 years with acute or convalescent COVID-19. The CDR3 reads CASSQGGRGYGYTF. CDR3 bases: TGCGCCAGCAGCCAAGGGGGCAGGGGGTATGGCTACACCTTC.